This TCR beta chain was recorded in a study of blood T cell repertoires in COVID-19. Study-wide background: From T cells, B-cell-depleted T cells, or PBMCs came the material, which was cDNA or gDNA.

The study assigned cohorts using participant-reported clinical history. Two negative PCRs, clearance, or symptom resolution characterized the recovered Cohort 3 donors. How the authors handled the data: Reference gene primer amplification in the assay estimated nucleated cell counts. Generated by immunoSEQ multiplex PCR, the TCRdb table keeps only in-frame clones and is missing some. V and J calls and clone size come straight from that table; D and trimming were deduced from the DNA. In the table there are 330,000 or so clones, approximately 88% of which are singletons. CDR3 length equals 14 residues. Germline V CDR1 and CDR2: SGHKS, YYEKEE (reference sequence). The ends were cut back, 3 bases at V and 5 bases at J, with 15 bases in the middle.

This TCR came from a man aged 30 to 45 who had recovered from COVID-19. The sequencing input was PBMCs or T cells enriched from blood (not recorded which). V is TRBV5-5 and J is TRBJ2-7, with D possibly matching TRBD1 (6 bases). CDR3 sequence reads: CASSSTPGAHEQYF. The CDR3 coding sequence is TGTGCCAGCAGCTCGACCCCAGGGGCCCACGAGCAGTACTTC.